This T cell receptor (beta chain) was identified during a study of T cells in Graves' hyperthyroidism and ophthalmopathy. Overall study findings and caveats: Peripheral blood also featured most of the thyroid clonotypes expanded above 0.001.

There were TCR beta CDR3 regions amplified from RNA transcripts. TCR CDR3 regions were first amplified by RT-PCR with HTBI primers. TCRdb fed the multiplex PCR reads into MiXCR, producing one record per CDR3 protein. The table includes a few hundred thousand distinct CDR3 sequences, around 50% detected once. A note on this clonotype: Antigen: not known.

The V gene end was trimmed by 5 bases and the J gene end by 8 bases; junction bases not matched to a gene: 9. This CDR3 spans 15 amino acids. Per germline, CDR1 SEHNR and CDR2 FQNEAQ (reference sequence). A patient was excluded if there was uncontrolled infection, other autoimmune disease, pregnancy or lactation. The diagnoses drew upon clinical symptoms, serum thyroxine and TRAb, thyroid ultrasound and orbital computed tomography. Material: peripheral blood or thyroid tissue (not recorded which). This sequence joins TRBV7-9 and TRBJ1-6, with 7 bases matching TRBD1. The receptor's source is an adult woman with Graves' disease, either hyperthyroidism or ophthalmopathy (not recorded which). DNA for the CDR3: TGTGCCAGCAGCCCAGGACAGGTCGGCTATTCACCCCTCCACTTT. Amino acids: CASSPGQVGYSPLHF. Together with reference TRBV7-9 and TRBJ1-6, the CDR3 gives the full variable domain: DTGVSQNPRHKITKRGQNVTFRCDPISEHNRLYWYRQTLGQGPEFLTYFQNEAQLEKSRLLSDRFSAERPKGSFSTLEIQRTEQGDSAMYLCASSPGQVGYSPLHFGNGTRLTVT.